This T cell receptor (beta chain) originates from a study of cytomegalovirus exposure and HLA in healthy donors. Study-wide results and caveats: There were approximately 150 TCR beta chains listed as cytomegalovirus-associated.

As concerns this clone: Its antigen is as yet unknown.

The CDR3 contains 11 residues. CDR1 is MDHEN and CDR2 is SYDVKM in the germline V gene. The V and J ends lost 7 bases and 7 bases, in that order; junction bases with no gene match: 3. Profiling relied on immunoSEQ multiplex PCR, and the TCRdb table lists in-frame clones only, not all of them. The sample lists about 130,000 clones; over 80% were seen once. This TCR derives from a woman in her 30s in good health and CMV-seropositive. Sequenced input: PBMCs. This chain links TRBV28 with TRBJ1-2, with 7 nucleotides matching TRBD1. The CDR3 reads CASKEGAGYTF. As DNA, the CDR3 is TGTGCCAGCAAGGAGGGGGCTGGCTACACCTTC.